One sample yielded the 24 T cell receptor beta chains listed below, sequenced in a study of cytomegalovirus exposure and HLA in healthy donors. This PCR relied on a set of 60 Vbeta primers and 13 Jbeta primers. This table comes from immunoSEQ multiplex PCR, and its TCRdb copy is limited to in-frame clones, with some not included. The data contain 200,000 to 250,000 clones, over 80% of them singletons. Source material: PBMCs. The receptors were gathered from a boy aged 2 to 10 in good health and CMV-seronegative.

This chain uses TRBV19 with TRBJ2-5; a possible D gene is TRBD1 (6 bases). Germline CDR1 and CDR2: LNHDA and SQIVND (reference sequence). V lost 5 bases and J lost 2, with 9 bases in between. This CDR3 has 13 residues. This chain's CDR3 is CASSHDRQETQYF. CDR3 DNA: TGTGCCAGTAGTCATGACAGGCAAGAGACCCAGTACTTC.

The V call is TRBV30, the J call TRBJ1-3; D remains ambiguous. The germline V gene encodes CDR1 GTSNPN and CDR2 SVGIG (reference sequence). This CDR3 region has 12 residues. The germline V and J ends were trimmed by 4 bases and 3 bases, with 7 bases remaining between them. CDR3 residues: CAWTPGGNTIYF. CDR3 in DNA: TGTGCCTGGACCCCGGGTGGAAACACCATATATTTT.

The chain is built from TRBV13 and TRBJ2-7; tentative D call: TRBD1 (5 bases). The V end was cut by 0 bases, the J end by 2 bases, with 5 bases between. CDR1 is PRHDT, CDR2 FYEKMQ, per germline (reference sequence). The CDR3 sequence is 13 residues long. The CDR3: CASSLGDTYEQYF. DNA of the CDR3: TGTGCCAGCAGCTTAGGGGACACCTACGAGCAGTACTTC.

V usage is TRBV14 and J usage is TRBJ2-7, with a tentative D call TRBD2 (5 bases). CDR1 and CDR2 (germline): SGHDN, FVKESK. With 5 bases removed from V and 6 bases from J, the gap between germline ends came to 11 bases. The CDR3 loop spans 12 amino acids. The CDR3 reads CASSYEEGEQYF. CDR3 DNA: TGTGCCAGCAGCTATGAAGAGGGCGAGCAGTACTTC.

The CDR3 DNA sequence: TGTGCCAGCAGCCATAGCGGGGGACAGAATACGCAGTATTTT. Its protein product is CASSHSGGQNTQYF. The V and J genes are TRBV13 and TRBJ2-3; 9 bases fit TRBD2. The CDR3 is 14 amino acids. J was trimmed by 7 bases and V by 5 bases; bases with no gene match: 7. In germline, CDR1 is PRHDT, CDR2 FYEKMQ (reference sequence).

This chain joins TRBV27 and TRBJ2-7; 7 nucleotides agree with TRBD2. J lost 4 bases, V lost 4 bases, and 10 bases had no gene match. Germline CDR1 and CDR2: MNHEY and SMNVEV (reference sequence). The CDR3 length is 15 residues. The CDR3 coding sequence is TGTGCCAGCAGTTATGGGGCTAGCGGCTTTTACGAGCAGTACTTC. It yields the protein CASSYGASGFYEQYF.

The chain links TRBV13 to TRBJ1-1; 8 bases align to TRBD1. Germline V CDR1 and CDR2: PRHDT, FYEKMQ (reference sequence). Trimming removed 5 bases from V and 7 bases from J; junction bases left unmatched: 3. This CDR3 has 12 amino acids. CDR3 residues: CASSAGTGEAFF. Here the CDR3 DNA reads TGTGCCAGCAGCGCCGGGACAGGTGAAGCTTTCTTT.

The chain carries TRBV27 and TRBJ2-3, with TRBD2 matching 8 bases. The length of the CDR3 is 17 residues. Unmatched junction bases numbered 8, after V lost 3 bases and J lost 0 bases. Germline-derived CDR1 and CDR2 are MNHEY and SMNVEV (reference sequence). The CDR3 loop reads CASSFGSGIPSTDTQYF. Here the CDR3 DNA reads TGTGCCAGCAGTTTCGGTAGCGGGATCCCTAGCACAGATACGCAGTATTTT.

The rearrangement links TRBV6-1 to TRBJ2-5, with TRBD2 matching 8 bases. Germline V CDR1 and CDR2: MNHNS, SASEGT. Trimming at V came to 0 bases and at J to 4 bases, leaving 4 bases not matched to a gene. CDR3 size: 15 residues. In DNA form, the CDR3 reads TGTGCCAGCAGTGAAGCGACGGGAGGGGGAGAGACCCAGTACTTC. The encoded protein is CASSEATGGGETQYF.

The V call is TRBV6-4, the J call TRBJ1-5; D not certain. Germline V gives CDR1 MRHNA, CDR2 SNTAGT. The CDR3 has 16 amino acids. V was shortened by 3 bases and J by 6 bases, with 18 bases between the two germline ends. The CDR3 sequence is CASSEQRTGRVQPQHF. In nucleotides, the CDR3 is TGTGCCAGCAGTGAACAAAGGACCGGGCGGGTTCAGCCCCAGCATTTT.

This chain joins TRBV7-9 and TRBJ1-4, with D perhaps TRBD1 (6 bases). Germline-derived CDR1 and CDR2 are SEHNR and FQNEAQ (reference sequence). The CDR3 has 15 residues. V lost 5 bases, J lost 7 bases, and 17 bases lay in between. This CDR3 reads CASSRGQINPEKLFF. Written as DNA, the CDR3 is TGTGCCAGCAGCCGCGGACAGATAAACCCTGAAAAACTGTTTTTT.

This CDR3 is CASSVVPGKVSNQPQHF. As DNA, the CDR3 is TGTGCCAGCAGCGTAGTACCGGGGAAAGTTAGCAATCAGCCCCAGCATTTT. The genes are TRBV9 and TRBJ1-5; no clear D gene. CDR3 length equals 17 residues. Germline CDR1 is SGDLS and CDR2 is YYNGEE. The V end was cut by 0 bases, the J end by 0 bases, with 13 bases between.

V is TRBV6-5 and J is TRBJ2-1; TRBD1 matches at 7 bases. The CDR3 covers 15 residues. V shed 4 bases and J 0 bases; nucleotides not matched to a gene: 3. Germline V CDR1 and CDR2: MNHEY, SVGAGI. This CDR3 is CASSFRDSSYNEQFF. Here the CDR3 DNA reads TGTGCCAGCAGTTTCCGGGACAGCTCCTACAATGAGCAGTTCTTC.

The chain has TRBV9 and TRBJ1-4; a possible D gene is TRBD1 (6 bases). The germline V and J ends were trimmed by 0 bases and 4 bases, with 13 bases remaining between them. The germline CDR1 and CDR2 sequences are SGDLS and YYNGEE. CDR3 length: 16 residues. The CDR3 DNA reads as TGTGCCAGCAGCGTAGAGGCAGGGGCCCATAATGAAAAACTGTTTTTT. It encodes CASSVEAGAHNEKLFF. Based on the CDR3 plus reference TRBV9 and TRBJ1-4, the full variable domain is DSGVTQTPKHLITATGQRVTLRCSPRSGDLSVYWYQQSLDQGLQFLIQYYNGEERAKGNILERFSAQQFPDLHSELNLSSLELGDSALYFCASSVEAGAHNEKLFFGSGTQLSVL.

The CDR3 region has the DNA TGTGCCAGCAGCTTGGGGGGGGGAACTAGCGTCACAGATACGCAGTATTTT. Translation: CASSLGGGTSVTDTQYF. This chain uses TRBV5-4 with TRBJ2-3; 7 bases align to TRBD2. From germline, CDR1 is SGHNT and CDR2 YYREEE (reference sequence). With V trimmed by 0 bases and J by 2 bases, 9 bases remained unmatched. This CDR3 region has 17 residues.

This clone was observed once. The V gene is TRBV19, the J gene TRBJ1-1; tentatively, D is TRBD1 (5 bases). The CDR3 is made up of 15 amino acids. V was clipped by 3 bases and J by 1 base, with 12 bases between them. Germline CDR1 is LNHDA and CDR2 is SQIVND (reference sequence). CDR3 region: CASSIGGLTNTEAFF. In nucleotides, the CDR3 is TGTGCCAGTAGTATCGGGGGACTAACGAACACTGAAGCTTTCTTT.

The chain joins TRBV6-1 to TRBJ2-3; 7 bases fit TRBD2. The CDR3 has 13 residues. V shed 11 bases, J shed 1 base, and the junction held 6 bases outside the gene matches. The germline V gene has CDR1 MNHNS and CDR2 SASEGT. In DNA, the CDR3 is TGTGCCGGCCAGCGGGGACGCACAGATACGCAGTATTTT. It specifies CAGQRGRTDTQYF.

This chain joins TRBV19 and TRBJ2-2; D remains unclear. Deletions cut 1 base from V and 1 base from J, with 10 bases between. The germline V gene encodes CDR1 LNHDA and CDR2 SQIVND (reference sequence). The CDR3 is 16 residues long. Here the CDR3 reads CASSIGVQMNTGELFF. The CDR3 nucleotides read TGTGCCAGTAGTATAGGGGTACAGATGAACACCGGGGAGCTGTTTTTT.

The CDR3 nucleotides read TGTGCCAGCAGCTTGGGTGGGACAGGCTGGGACACTGAAGCTTTCTTT. It encodes CASSLGGTGWDTEAFF. The rearrangement joins TRBV5-5 to TRBJ1-1, with 8 bases lining up with TRBD1. V shed 0 bases and J 3 bases; nucleotides not matched to a gene: 7. This CDR3 has 16 residues. Germline CDR1 reads SGHKS; CDR2 reads YYEKEE (reference sequence).

This clone was seen once. The chain carries TRBV5-1 and TRBJ2-7; 9 positions match TRBD2. Losses at the gene ends were 4 bases for V and 6 bases for J; bases not matched to a gene: 5. CDR3 length equals 13 residues. Germline CDR1 and CDR2: SGHRS and YFSETQ. The CDR3 sequence is CASSDGLALEQYF. The DNA for the CDR3 is TGCGCCAGCAGCGACGGACTAGCGCTCGAGCAGTACTTC.

V usage is TRBV5-1 and J usage is TRBJ2-1, with D tentatively TRBD1 (6 bases). Germline lookup yields CDR1 SGHRS and CDR2 YFSETQ. The ends were cut back, 3 bases at V and 15 bases at J, with 13 bases in the middle. There are 11 residues in the CDR3. CDR3 region: CASSSQGVLFF. The CDR3 DNA reads TGCGCCAGCAGCTCACAGGGAGTCCTGTTCTTC.

The rearrangement uses TRBV30 and TRBJ2-3, with 7 bases fitting TRBD1. This CDR3 has 17 residues. The ends lost 2 bases at V and 0 bases at J; junction bases unmatched: 11. The V gene's germline CDR1 is GTSNPN and CDR2 SVGIG (reference sequence). CDR3 coding DNA: TGTGCCTGGAGTCCAATTCGACAGGGTTCTAGCACAGATACGCAGTATTTT. It translates to CAWSPIRQGSSTDTQYF.

Here the CDR3 reads CASSPPRGAGQETQYF. Here the CDR3 DNA reads TGTGCCAGCAGCCCCCCTCGGGGGGCGGGCCAAGAGACCCAGTACTTC. The V and J genes are TRBV7-8 and TRBJ2-5, with D possibly matching TRBD2 (7 bases). The CDR3 has 16 residues. V gave up 5 bases and J gave up 1 base, with 17 bases separating them. Germline CDR1 reads SGHVS; CDR2 reads FQNEAQ. The full variable domain, its missing parts supplied by reference TRBV7-8 and TRBJ2-5, is GAGVSQSPRYKVAKRGQDVALRCDPISGHVSLFWYQQALGQGPEFLTYFQNEAQLDKSGLPSDRFFAERPEGSVSTLKIQRTQQEDSAVYLCASSPPRGAGQETQYFGPGTRLLVL.

This clone was recorded a few times. The chain carries TRBV6-1 and TRBJ2-1; 10 nucleotides line up with TRBD2. V lost 5 bases, J lost 3 bases, and 4 bases stayed unmatched. CDR3 length: 15 amino acids. The V gene's germline CDR1 is MNHNS and CDR2 SASEGT. The CDR3 DNA sequence: TGTGCCAGCAGTCTACTAGCGGGAAGCTACAATGAGCAGTTCTTC. Protein: CASSLLAGSYNEQFF.